One sample yielded the 6 T cell receptor beta chains listed below, sequenced in a study of identical twins. TCRdb ran MiXCR on the 5' RACE reads and lists one entry per CDR3 protein. The sample contains roughly 750,000 distinct CDR3 sequences, 21% of which appear only once. This same sample was also part of a study on T cells expressing NK-cell markers.

The sample consisted of PBMCs. The source of these receptors is a woman aged 18-29 years in good health.

This clonotype was detected only a few times. V and J are TRBV5-6 and TRBJ2-1; perhaps TRBD2 as D (5 bases). Germline CDR1 is SGHDT and CDR2 is YYEEEE. Trimming took off 2 bases at V and 8 bases at J, with 8 bases between the two ends. CDR3 size: 12 residues. CDR3 amino acids: CASSFSADEQFF. In DNA, the CDR3 is TGTGCCAGCAGCTTTAGCGCCGATGAGCAGTTCTTC.

This clonotype has more than one count but fewer than ten. At one end, the junction sequence differs from germline, possibly due to a read error. The J gene is TRBJ1-1, the V gene TRBV10-3, with a possible D match to TRBD1 (6 bases). Germline-derived CDR1 and CDR2 are ENHRY and SYGVKD. The CDR3 runs to 13 residues. The CDR3 region has the DNA TGTGCCATCACTCGGGACATGAATACTGAAGCTTTCTTT. As protein: CAITRDMNTEAFF.

V and J are TRBV12-3 or TRBV12-4 and TRBJ1-6, with a tentative D call TRBD1 (5 bases). The CDR3 is 15 amino acids. With 1 base removed from V and 7 bases from J, the gap between germline ends came to 11 bases. The CDR3 region has the DNA TGTGCCAGCAGTTTAGGGACAAGCAGGAATTCACCCCTCCACTTT. This sequence encodes CASSLGTSRNSPLHF.

The chain has TRBV20-1 and TRBJ2-2; D not certain. Trimming removed 6 bases from V and 0 bases from J, with 11 bases in between. CDR1 is DFQATT, CDR2 SNEGSKA, per germline (reference sequence). The CDR3 contains 14 residues. This CDR3 reads CSATPVANTGELFF. In nucleotides, the CDR3 is TGCAGTGCCACCCCAGTTGCGAACACCGGGGAGCTGTTTTTT.

This chain connects TRBV7-2 to TRBJ1-2; possible D gene TRBD1, 5 bases. The germline CDR1 and CDR2 sequences are SGHTA and FQGNSA. V gave up 2 bases and J gave up 6 bases, with 13 bases separating them. The CDR3 totals 14 residues. Written as DNA, the CDR3 is TGTGCCAGCAGCTTACCGGCAGGGCGGGATGGCTACACCTTC. Residues: CASSLPAGRDGYTF.

This clonotype was seen only a few times. This chain connects TRBV20-1 to TRBJ1-2; D is unclear. The CDR3 extends over 14 amino acids. V was clipped by 0 bases and J by 4 bases, with 12 bases between them. Germline-derived CDR1 and CDR2 are DFQATT and SNEGSKA (reference sequence). CDR3 sequence: CSAREDPGSYGYTF. The DNA of the CDR3 is TGCAGTGCTAGAGAGGACCCGGGGAGCTATGGCTACACCTTC.